The clone carrying this T cell receptor (beta chain) showed up just once. The antigen is unknown. The sample originates from a study of T-cell memory formation after mild COVID-19. On the study more broadly: Largely donor-specific TCR clusters were found. Findings and limits, study-wide: From day 15 to 85, contracting clones were balanced between CD4 and CD8, whereas later expanders leaned toward CD4+. Of the contracting clones, CD4+ ones lay mainly in CM and EM, and CD8+ ones in EMRA.

V lost 4 bases, J lost 1 base, and 14 bases lay in between. This CDR3 has 15 residues. Germline CDR1 and CDR2: SGHDT and YYEEEE. Via MiXCR, TCRdb re-called the 5' RACE reads, giving one row per CDR3 protein. The sample consists of about 560,000 distinct CDR3 sequences, about 18% of them appearing once. Sequencing was carried out using PBMCs or a T cell subset sorted from them (not recorded which). The sequence was collected from an adult woman who had mild COVID-19 (a few samples of this study predate the infection). Cell type and time point are not known. The chain is built from TRBV5-6 and TRBJ1-2, with a tentative D call TRBD1 (6 bases). CDR3 residues: CASSTHRVGNYGYTF. In DNA, the CDR3 is TGTGCCAGCAGCACACACAGGGTCGGTAACTATGGCTACACCTTC.